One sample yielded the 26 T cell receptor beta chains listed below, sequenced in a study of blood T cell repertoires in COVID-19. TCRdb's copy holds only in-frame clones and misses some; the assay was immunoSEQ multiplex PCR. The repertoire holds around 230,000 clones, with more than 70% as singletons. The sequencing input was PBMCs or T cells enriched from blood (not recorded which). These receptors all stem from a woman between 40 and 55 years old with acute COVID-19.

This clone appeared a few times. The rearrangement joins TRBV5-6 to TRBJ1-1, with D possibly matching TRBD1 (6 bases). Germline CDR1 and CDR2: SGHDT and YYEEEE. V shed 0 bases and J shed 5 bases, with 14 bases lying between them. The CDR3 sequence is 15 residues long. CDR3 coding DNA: TGTGCCAGCAGCTTGGCTCACAGGGAGTATACTGAAGCTTTCTTT. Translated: CASSLAHREYTEAFF.

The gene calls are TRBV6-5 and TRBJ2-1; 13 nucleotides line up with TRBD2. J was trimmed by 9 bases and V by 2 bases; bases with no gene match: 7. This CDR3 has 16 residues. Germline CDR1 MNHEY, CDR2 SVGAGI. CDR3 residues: CASSYRTSGGGGEQFF. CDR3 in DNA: TGTGCCAGCAGTTACCGCACTAGCGGGGGGGGAGGTGAGCAGTTCTTC.

The chain's CDR3 is CASRRDSPNYGYTF. The CDR3 DNA is TGTGCCAGCAGGAGGGACAGCCCTAACTATGGCTACACCTTC. The gene calls are TRBV2 and TRBJ1-2; 7 nucleotides match TRBD1. Germline assignment: CDR1 SNHLY and CDR2 FYNNEI. The CDR3 consists of 14 residues. With V trimmed by 6 bases and J by 0 bases, 4 bases remained unmatched. Using reference TRBV2 and TRBJ1-2 for the parts outside the CDR3, the full variable domain is EPEVTQTPSHQVTQMGQEVILRCVPISNHLYFYWYRQILGQKVEFLVSFYNNEISEKSEIFDDQFSVERPDGSNFTLKIRSTKLEDSAMYFCASRRDSPNYGYTFGSGTRLTVV.

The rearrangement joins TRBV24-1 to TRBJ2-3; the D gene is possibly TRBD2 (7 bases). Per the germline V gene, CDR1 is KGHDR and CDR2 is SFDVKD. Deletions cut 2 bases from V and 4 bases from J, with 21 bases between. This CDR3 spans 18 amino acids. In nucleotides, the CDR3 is TGTGCCACCAGTGATTCCCGCTGGGAGGGGGAGACCCCAGATACGCAGTATTTT. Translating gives CATSDSRWEGETPDTQYF.

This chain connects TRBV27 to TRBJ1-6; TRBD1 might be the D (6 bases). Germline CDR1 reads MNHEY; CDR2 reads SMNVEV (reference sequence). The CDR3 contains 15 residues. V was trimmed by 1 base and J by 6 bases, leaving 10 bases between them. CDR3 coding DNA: TGTGCCAGCAGTTTATACGACAGGACTAATTCACCCCTCCACTTT. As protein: CASSLYDRTNSPLHF.

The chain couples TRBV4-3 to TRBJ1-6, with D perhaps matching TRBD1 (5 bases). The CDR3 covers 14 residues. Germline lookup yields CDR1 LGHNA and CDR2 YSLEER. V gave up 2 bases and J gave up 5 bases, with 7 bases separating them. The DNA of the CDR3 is TGCGCCAGCAGCCAACAGGGAAATAATTCACCCCTCCACTTT. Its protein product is CASSQQGNNSPLHF.

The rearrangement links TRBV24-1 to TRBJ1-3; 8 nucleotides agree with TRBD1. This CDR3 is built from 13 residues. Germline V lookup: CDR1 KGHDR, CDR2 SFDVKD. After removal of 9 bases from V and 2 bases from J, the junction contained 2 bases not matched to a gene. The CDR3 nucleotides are TGTGCCACCCAGGGGGCGGCTGGAAACACCATATATTTT. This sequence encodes CATQGAAGNTIYF.

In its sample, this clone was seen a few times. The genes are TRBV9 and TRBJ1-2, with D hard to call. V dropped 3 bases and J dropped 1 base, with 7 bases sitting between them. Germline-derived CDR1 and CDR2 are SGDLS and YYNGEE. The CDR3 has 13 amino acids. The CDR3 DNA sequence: TGTGCCAGCAGCGAACACCTTAACTATGGCTACACCTTC. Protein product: CASSEHLNYGYTF.

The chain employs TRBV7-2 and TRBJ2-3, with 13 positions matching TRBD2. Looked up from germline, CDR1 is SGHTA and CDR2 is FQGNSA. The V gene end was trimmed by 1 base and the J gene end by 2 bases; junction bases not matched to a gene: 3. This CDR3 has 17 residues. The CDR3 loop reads CASSLELAGGPTDTQYF. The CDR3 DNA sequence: TGTGCCAGCAGCTTAGAACTAGCGGGGGGGCCCACAGATACGCAGTATTTT.

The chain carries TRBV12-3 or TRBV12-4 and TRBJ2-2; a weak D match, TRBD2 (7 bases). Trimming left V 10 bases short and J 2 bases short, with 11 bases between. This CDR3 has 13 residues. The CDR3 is CAIGGLNTGELFF. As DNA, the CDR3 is TGTGCCATCGGGGGGCTAAACACCGGGGAGCTGTTTTTT.

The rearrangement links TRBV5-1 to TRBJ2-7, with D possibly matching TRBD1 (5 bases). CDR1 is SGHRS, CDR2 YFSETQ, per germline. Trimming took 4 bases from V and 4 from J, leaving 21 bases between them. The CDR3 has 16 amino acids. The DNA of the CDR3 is TGCGCCAGCAGCCTCGAGACAGAGCGAGAGTGGTACGAGCAGTACGTC. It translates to CASSLETEREWYEQYV.

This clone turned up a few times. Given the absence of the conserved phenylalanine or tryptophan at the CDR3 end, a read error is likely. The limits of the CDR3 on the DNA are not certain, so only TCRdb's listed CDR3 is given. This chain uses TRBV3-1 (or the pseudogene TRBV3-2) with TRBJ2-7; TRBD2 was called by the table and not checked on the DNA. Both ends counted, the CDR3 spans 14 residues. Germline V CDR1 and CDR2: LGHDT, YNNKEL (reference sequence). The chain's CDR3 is CASSQVPAGGPLHT.

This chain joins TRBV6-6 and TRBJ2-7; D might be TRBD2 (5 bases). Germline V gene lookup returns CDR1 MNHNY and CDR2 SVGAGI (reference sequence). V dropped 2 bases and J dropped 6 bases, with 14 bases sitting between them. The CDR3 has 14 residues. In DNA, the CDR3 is TGTGCCAGCAGTTACACGGCAGAAGGAGGCGAGCAGTACGTC. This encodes CASSYTAEGGEQYV.

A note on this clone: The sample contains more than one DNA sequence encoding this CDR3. CDR3: CASSMGGSSYEQYF. The CDR3 nucleotides are TGTGCCAGTAGTATGGGAGGGAGCTCCTACGAGCAGTACTTC. The chain carries TRBV19 and TRBJ2-7; TRBD2 agrees at 7 bases. Germline CDR1 is LNHDA and CDR2 is SQIVND (reference sequence). V lost 3 bases to trimming and J lost 0 bases; unmatched junction nucleotides: 2. The CDR3 totals 14 residues.

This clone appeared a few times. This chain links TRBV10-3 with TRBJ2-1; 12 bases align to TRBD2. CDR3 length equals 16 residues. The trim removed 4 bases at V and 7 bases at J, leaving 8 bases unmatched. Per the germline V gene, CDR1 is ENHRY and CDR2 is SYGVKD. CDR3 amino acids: CAISATSGSFGNEQFF. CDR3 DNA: TGTGCCATCAGTGCGACTAGCGGGAGTTTCGGGAATGAGCAGTTCTTC.

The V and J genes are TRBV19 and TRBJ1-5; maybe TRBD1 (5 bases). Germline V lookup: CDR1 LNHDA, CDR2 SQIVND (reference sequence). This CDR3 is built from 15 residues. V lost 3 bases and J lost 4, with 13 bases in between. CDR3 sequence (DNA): TGTGCCAGTAGTATCCAGGGCCCTGGGAATCAGCCCCAGCATTTT. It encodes CASSIQGPGNQPQHF. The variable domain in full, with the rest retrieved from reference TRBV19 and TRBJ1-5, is DGGITQSPKYLFRKEGQNVTLSCEQNLNHDAMYWYRQDPGQGLRLIYYSQIVNDFQKGDIAEGYSVSREKKESFPLTVTSAQKNPTAFYLCASSIQGPGNQPQHFGDGTRLSIL.

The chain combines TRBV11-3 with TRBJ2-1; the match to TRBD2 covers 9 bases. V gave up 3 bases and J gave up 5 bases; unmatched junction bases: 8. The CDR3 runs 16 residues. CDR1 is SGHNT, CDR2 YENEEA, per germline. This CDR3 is CASSFVAGVGNNEQFF. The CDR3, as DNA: TGTGCCAGCAGCTTTGTAGCGGGAGTCGGGAACAATGAGCAGTTCTTC.

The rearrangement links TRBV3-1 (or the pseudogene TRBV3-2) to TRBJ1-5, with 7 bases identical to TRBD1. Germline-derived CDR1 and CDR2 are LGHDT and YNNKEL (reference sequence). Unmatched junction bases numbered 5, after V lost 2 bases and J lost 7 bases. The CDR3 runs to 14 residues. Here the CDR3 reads CASSQTGVRQPQHF. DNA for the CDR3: TGTGCCAGCAGCCAAACAGGGGTACGACAGCCCCAGCATTTT.

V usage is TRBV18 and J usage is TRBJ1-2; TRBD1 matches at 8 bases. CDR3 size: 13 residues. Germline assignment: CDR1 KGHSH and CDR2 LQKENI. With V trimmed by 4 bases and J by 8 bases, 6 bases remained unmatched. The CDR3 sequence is CASSLGQGGGYTF. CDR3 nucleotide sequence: TGTGCCAGCTCACTCGGACAGGGTGGCGGCTACACCTTC.

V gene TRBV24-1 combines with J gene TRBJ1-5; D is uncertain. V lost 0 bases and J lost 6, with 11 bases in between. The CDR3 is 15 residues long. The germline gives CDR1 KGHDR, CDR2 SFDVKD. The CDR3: CATSDLIQVSQPQHF. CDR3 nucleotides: TGTGCCACCAGTGATTTGATCCAAGTTAGTCAGCCCCAGCATTTT.

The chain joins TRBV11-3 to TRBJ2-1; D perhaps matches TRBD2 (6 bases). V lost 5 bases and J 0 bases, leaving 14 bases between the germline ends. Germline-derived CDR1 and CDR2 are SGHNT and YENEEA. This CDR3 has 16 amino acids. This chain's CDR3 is CASSPKEGHSYNEQFF. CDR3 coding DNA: TGTGCCAGCAGCCCGAAGGAGGGGCACTCCTACAATGAGCAGTTCTTC.

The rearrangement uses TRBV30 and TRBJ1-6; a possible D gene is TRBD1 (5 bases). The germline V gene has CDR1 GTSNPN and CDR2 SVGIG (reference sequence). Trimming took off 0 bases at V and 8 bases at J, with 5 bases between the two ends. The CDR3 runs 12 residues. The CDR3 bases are TGTGCCTGGAGTGTACAGGATTCACCCCTCCACTTT. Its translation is CAWSVQDSPLHF.

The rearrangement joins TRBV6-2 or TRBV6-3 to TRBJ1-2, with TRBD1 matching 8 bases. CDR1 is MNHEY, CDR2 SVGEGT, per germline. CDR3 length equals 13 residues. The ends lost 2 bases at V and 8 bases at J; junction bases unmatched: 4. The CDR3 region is CASSYGTGRGYTF. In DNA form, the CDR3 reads TGTGCCAGCAGTTACGGGACAGGAAGGGGCTACACCTTC.

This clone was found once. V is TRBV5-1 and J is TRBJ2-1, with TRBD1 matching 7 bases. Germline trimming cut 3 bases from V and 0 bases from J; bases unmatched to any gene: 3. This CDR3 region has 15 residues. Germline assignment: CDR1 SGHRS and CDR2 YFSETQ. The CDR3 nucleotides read TGCGCCAGCAGCTCGACAGGGAGCTCCTACAATGAGCAGTTCTTC. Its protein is CASSSTGSSYNEQFF.

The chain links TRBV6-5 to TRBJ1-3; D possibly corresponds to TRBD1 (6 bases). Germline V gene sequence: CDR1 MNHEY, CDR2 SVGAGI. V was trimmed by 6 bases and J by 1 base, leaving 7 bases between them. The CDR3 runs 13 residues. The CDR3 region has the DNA TGTGCCAGCAGAACAGGGTCTGGAAACACCATATATTTT. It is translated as CASRTGSGNTIYF.

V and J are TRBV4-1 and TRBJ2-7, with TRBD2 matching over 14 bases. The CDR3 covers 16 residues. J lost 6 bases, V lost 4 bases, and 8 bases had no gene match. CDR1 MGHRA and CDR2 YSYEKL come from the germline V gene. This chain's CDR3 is CASSPSGTSGSREQYV. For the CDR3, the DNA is TGCGCCAGCAGCCCGTCCGGGACTAGCGGGAGTCGCGAGCAGTACGTC.